This record covers a single TCR beta chain. Its antigen is as yet unknown. The germline gives CDR1 WNHNN, CDR2 SYGVQD (reference sequence). Between the trimmed V and J ends, which lost 0 bases and 5 bases, there was a span of 13 bases. CDR3 length: 15 residues. The record originates from a study of cytomegalovirus exposure and HLA in healthy donors. Measured with immunoSEQ multiplex PCR; TCRdb has only the in-frame clones, and not every one. The sample lists around 150,000 clones; approximately 82% were seen once. General study findings and limits: A few CMV-associated chains were confirmed in vitro to be specific for CMV antigens. It was reported that the classifier diagnosed cytomegalovirus status with high specificity and sensitivity in both the original and validation cohorts.

This chain joins TRBV10-1 and TRBJ2-5; tentative D call: TRBD1 (6 bases). The receptor's source is a man under 40 in good health and CMV-seropositive. The sequenced sample consisted of PBMCs. This CDR3 reads CASSESLGGRETQYF. DNA for the CDR3: TGCGCCAGCAGTGAGTCTTTAGGGGGTCGGGAGACCCAGTACTTC.